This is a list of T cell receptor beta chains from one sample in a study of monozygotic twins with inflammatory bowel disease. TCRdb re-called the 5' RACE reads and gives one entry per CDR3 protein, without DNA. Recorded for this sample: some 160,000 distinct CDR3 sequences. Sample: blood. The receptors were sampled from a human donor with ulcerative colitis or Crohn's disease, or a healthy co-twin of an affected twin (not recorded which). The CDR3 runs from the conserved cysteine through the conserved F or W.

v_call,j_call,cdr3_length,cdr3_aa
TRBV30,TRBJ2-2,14,CAWKAAIFTGELFF
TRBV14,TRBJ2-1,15,CASSRSGPGVNEQFF
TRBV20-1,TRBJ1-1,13,CSGPGLGNTEAFF
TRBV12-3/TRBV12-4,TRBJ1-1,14,CASSLLMGDTEAFF
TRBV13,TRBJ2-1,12,CASSEQGYEQFF
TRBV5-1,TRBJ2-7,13,CASSGGQTYEQYF
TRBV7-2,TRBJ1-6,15,CASSLVGVGNSPLHF
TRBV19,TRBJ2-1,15,CASSISTSGSVEQFF
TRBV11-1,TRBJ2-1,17,CASSLEGGPLIYNEQFF
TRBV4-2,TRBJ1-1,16,CASSQVEGWVNTEAFF
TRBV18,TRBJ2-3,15,CASSHDRGRGDTQYF
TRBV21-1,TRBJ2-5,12,CASSKAGETQYF
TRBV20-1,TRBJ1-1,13,CSATTGAHTEAFF
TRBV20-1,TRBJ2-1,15,CSAREDGGGGNEQFF
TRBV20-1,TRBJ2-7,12,CSARDSAYEQYF
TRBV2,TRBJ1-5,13,CASSVGKYQPQHF
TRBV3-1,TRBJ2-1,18,CASSQAFPLAGGSNEQFF
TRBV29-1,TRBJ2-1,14,CSVADGGSYNEQFF
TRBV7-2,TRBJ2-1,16,CASSATPPGLAYEQFF
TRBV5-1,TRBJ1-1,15,CASSHTGRTNTEAFF
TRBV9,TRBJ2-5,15,CASSPGQGLWETQYF
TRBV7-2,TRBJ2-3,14,CASSLLRGTDTQYF
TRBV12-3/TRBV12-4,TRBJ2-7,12,CASSLSAYEQYF
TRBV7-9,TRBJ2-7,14,CASSPDRATYEQYF
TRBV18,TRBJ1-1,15,CASSPTVVLNTEAFF
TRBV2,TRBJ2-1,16,CASSETLAPAYNEQFF
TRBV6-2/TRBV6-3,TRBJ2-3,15,CASRPWTGAADTQYF
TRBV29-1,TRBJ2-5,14,CSVEINRGPETQYF
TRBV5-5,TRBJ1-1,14,CASSLRNWDTEAFF
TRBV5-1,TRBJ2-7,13,CASSLASSYEQYF
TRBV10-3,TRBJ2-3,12,CAISGGTDTQYF
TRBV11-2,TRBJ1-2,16,CASSLEGGGSSYGYTF
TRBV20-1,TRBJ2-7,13,CSASYLSSYEQYF
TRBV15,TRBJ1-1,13,CATSRGGAGEAFF
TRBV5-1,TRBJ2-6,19,CASSTAGGQKISGANVLTF